A selection of T cell receptor beta chains follows, all from one sample in a study of PD-L1 blockade in urothelial cancer. Clones were sequenced by immunoSEQ multiplex PCR, and TCRdb holds only the in-frame ones, with some missing. The repertoire includes 120,000 or so clones, about 82% of them detected once, and roughly 2.6% sits in the top ten. The sample here was PBMCs, taken around atezolizumab (anti-PD-L1) treatment. These receptors originate from a man aged 45-65 years with urothelial cancer. CDR3s include the opening cysteine and the closing phenylalanine or tryptophan. A D gene is named only where the DNA matches it firmly. Rows give clone size only sometimes, using once, few, many, or a class for an expanded clone.

TRBD2	TRBV5-1	15	TRBJ2-3	-	CASSRGTSGTDTQYF	TGCGCCAGCAGCCGCGGGACTAGCGGCACAGATACGCAGTATTTT
TRBD1	TRBV28	12	TRBJ2-3	-	CASRKGAANPRF	TGTGCCAGCAGGAAGGGGGCAGCCAATCCCCGTTTT
TRBD2	TRBV13	17	TRBJ2-1	-	CASSFISGRATYNEQFF	TGTGCCAGCAGCTTTATTAGCGGGAGGGCCACCTACAATGAGCAGTTCTTC
-	TRBV9	15	TRBJ2-4	-	CASSPTGLSKNIQYF	TGTGCCAGCAGCCCTACGGGACTGAGCAAAAACATTCAGTACTTC
TRBD2	TRBV6-4	22	TRBJ2-5	once	CASSDSKRTSGRAVSVGETQYF	TGTGCCAGCAGTGACTCGAAGAGGACTAGCGGGAGGGCAGTTTCGGTCGGTGAGACCCAGTACTTC
-	TRBV5-5	14	TRBJ1-1	-	CASSLLDSRAEAFF	TGTGCCAGCAGCTTGCTGGACAGCCGCGCTGAAGCTTTCTTT
TRBD2	TRBV5-1	17	TRBJ2-3	-	CASSPSIVGGIRDTQYF	TGCGCCAGCAGCCCCTCTATAGTGGGAGGGATCAGAGATACGCAGTATTTT
TRBD1	TRBV27	13	TRBJ2-7	-	CASRADRGYEQYF	TGTGCCAGCAGGGCCGACAGGGGATACGAGCAGTACTTC
-	TRBV28	12	TRBJ2-5	-	CASSLTGQTQYF	TGTGCCAGCAGTCTAACAGGGCAGACCCAGTACTTC
TRBD2	TRBV27	17	TRBJ2-1	-	CASNSYPTASGKFEQFF	TGTGCCAGCAACTCCTACCCTACGGCTAGCGGGAAATTTGAGCAGTTCTTC
TRBD1	TRBV30	13	TRBJ1-6	once	CAQGASYNSPLHF	TGTGCCCAGGGGGCTTCCTATAATTCACCCCTCCACTTT
TRBD1	TRBV6-4	15	TRBJ2-7	-	CASSEHGDSSGEQYF	TGTGCCAGCAGTGAGCACGGGGACAGTTCGGGAGAGCAGTACTTC
-	TRBV28	16	TRBJ2-7	-	CASSLHPSVSTYEQYF	TGTGCCAGCAGTTTACACCCTAGCGTATCCACCTACGAGCAGTACTTC
-	TRBV19	16	TRBJ2-1	-	CASSIKWLAAYNEQFF	TGTGCCAGTAGTATAAAATGGCTAGCTGCCTACAATGAGCAGTTCTTC
TRBD2	TRBV4-2	17	TRBJ2-7	-	CASSQGLADTRGYEQYF	TGTGCCAGCAGCCAAGGACTAGCGGATACTCGAGGCTACGAGCAGTACTTC
TRBD1	TRBV5-6	14	TRBJ1-5	-	CASSSGQAHQPQHF	TGTGCCAGCAGCTCTGGACAGGCCCACCAGCCCCAGCATTTT
-	TRBV27	13	TRBJ2-2	-	CASSVTGPGELFF	TGTGCCAGCAGTGTGACAGGCCCCGGGGAGCTGTTTTTT
TRBD1	TRBV4-2	16	TRBJ1-1	-	CASSRGTGLMNTEAFF	TGTGCCAGCAGCCGGGGGACAGGCCTCATGAACACTGAAGCTTTCTTT
TRBD2	TRBV6-1	13	TRBJ2-7	-	CAAVRTSGYEQYF	TGTGCCGCGGTTCGGACTAGCGGCTACGAGCAGTACTTC
-	TRBV7-2	16	TRBJ1-3	-	CASSQGGGDPGNTIYF	TGTGCCAGCAGCCAAGGAGGGGGGGACCCTGGAAACACCATATATTTT
-	TRBV2	11	TRBJ2-1	few	CASSDRRERFF	TGTGCCAGCAGTGATCGACGGGAGAGGTTCTTC
-	TRBV4-1	15	TRBJ2-1	-	CASSQTGSPYNEQFF	TGCGCCAGCAGCCAAACCGGGAGCCCCTACAATGAGCAGTTCTTC
TRBD2	TRBV19	15	TRBJ2-2	-	CASRPSGRAAGELFF	TGTGCCAGTAGACCTAGCGGGAGGGCCGCCGGGGAGCTGTTTTTT
-	TRBV28	14	TRBJ1-5	-	CAITQGQGNQPQHF	TGTGCCATTACTCAGGGTCAAGGCAATCAGCCCCAGCATTTT
TRBD2	TRBV15	15	TRBJ2-2	-	CATSRVSGGIGELFF	TGTGCCACCAGCAGAGTTTCGGGGGGTATCGGGGAGCTGTTTTTT
-	TRBV6-5	15	TRBJ1-5	-	CASSFKPSGAQPQHF	TGTGCCAGCAGTTTCAAACCGTCGGGTGCTCAGCCCCAGCATTTT
-	TRBV27	16	TRBJ2-5	-	CASSFFPPSGEETQYF	TGTGCCAGCAGTTTCTTCCCACCCTCAGGGGAAGAGACCCAGTACTTC
-	TRBV28	16	TRBJ2-7	-	CASSLWGGGNSYEQYF	TGTGCCAGCAGTTTATGGGGTGGGGGCAACTCCTACGAGCAGTACTTC
TRBD1	TRBV5-1	17	TRBJ2-7	-	CASSDPTPGQGAREQYF	TGCGCCAGCAGCGACCCAACTCCGGGACAGGGGGCGAGAGAGCAGTACTTC
TRBD2	TRBV5-1	19	TRBJ2-2	-	CASSHRAILAGGSTGELFF	TGCGCCAGCAGCCACCGGGCTATCCTAGCGGGAGGAAGCACCGGGGAGCTGTTTTTT
TRBD2	TRBV19	23	TRBJ2-6	-	CASSPIGLAGAPASGAGANVLTF	TGTGCCAGTAGCCCTATTGGGCTAGCGGGAGCCCCTGCCAGTGGCGCTGGGGCCAACGTCCTGACTTTC
TRBD1	TRBV2	20	TRBJ2-4	few	CASRAGQELWGTGAKNIQYF	TGTGCCAGCAGGGCCGGACAGGAGCTATGGGGTACGGGAGCCAAAAACATTCAGTACTTC
-	TRBV7-2	13	TRBJ2-7	-	CASSLDRGYEQYF	TGTGCCAGCAGCTTAGATAGGGGCTACGAGCAGTACTTC
TRBD2	TRBV19	16	TRBJ2-7	-	CASSPRLAPSSYEQYF	TGTGCCAGTAGTCCCCGACTAGCGCCGAGCTCCTACGAGCAGTACTTC
TRBD1	TRBV6-5	14	TRBJ1-5	-	CASSNGQGNQPQHF	TGTGCCAGCAGTAATGGACAGGGGAATCAGCCCCAGCATTTT
-	TRBV11-2	12	TRBJ2-3	-	CASLAGTDTQYF	TGTGCCAGCCTCGCGGGAACAGATACGCAGTATTTT
-	TRBV28	14	TRBJ1-2	-	CASVESAAGYGYTF	TGTGCCAGCGTCGAATCTGCCGCCGGCTATGGCTACACCTTC
-	TRBV19	14	TRBJ1-5	-	CASMRGENNQPQHF	TGTGCCAGTATGCGGGGAGAGAACAATCAGCCCCAGCATTTT
TRBD1	TRBV7-2	13	TRBJ2-7	-	CASSKTGVYEQYF	TGTGCCAGCAGCAAAACAGGGGTTTACGAGCAGTACTTC
TRBD2	TRBV19	16	TRBJ2-7	-	CASSPAGAGALYEQYF	TGTGCCAGTAGTCCAGCAGGAGCGGGAGCTCTATACGAGCAGTACTTC
TRBD1	TRBV30	13	TRBJ1-2	few	CAWSETYRGGYTF	TGTGCCTGGAGCGAAACTTACAGGGGCGGCTACACCTTC
-	TRBV7-3	13	TRBJ2-7	-	CASSLETGYEQYF	TGTGCCAGCAGCTTAGAGACTGGCTACGAGCAGTACTTC
-	TRBV5-1	15	TRBJ1-6	-	CASREISSYNSPLHF	TGCGCCAGCAGGGAGATTTCCTCCTATAATTCACCCCTCCACTTT
-	TRBV23-1	15	TRBJ2-7	-	CASQSRHRRSTEQYF	TGCGCCAGCCAGTCAAGGCATCGGAGAAGTACCGAGCAGTACTTC
TRBD2	TRBV4-1	18	TRBJ2-7	-	CASSLGVGLAGETYEQYF	TGCGCCAGCAGCCTAGGAGTAGGACTAGCGGGAGAGACCTACGAGCAGTACTTC
TRBD2	TRBV10-2	14	TRBJ2-7	-	CASSERGDSGEQYF	TGCGCCAGCAGTGAGCGGGGGGACTCGGGGGAGCAGTACTTC
-	TRBV7-2	15	TRBJ2-1	-	CASSLTSWSYNEQFF	TGTGCCAGCAGCTTAACTAGCTGGTCCTACAATGAGCAGTTCTTC
TRBD1	TRBV7-9	15	TRBJ1-2	-	CASSLSGQGAGGYTF	TGTGCCAGCAGCTTATCGGGACAGGGGGCTGGCGGCTACACCTTC
-	TRBV28	14	TRBJ1-2	few	CASSLYRDRSGYTF	TGTGCCAGCAGTTTATACAGGGATCGGAGTGGCTACACCTTC
-	TRBV28	14	TRBJ2-7	-	CASSLMSGTYEQYF	TGTGCCAGCAGTTTAATGAGCGGAACCTACGAGCAGTACTTC
TRBD2	TRBV4-2	19	TRBJ2-1	-	CASSRALTSGDDAYNEQFF	TGTGCCAGCAGTCGAGCCCTGACTAGCGGAGACGACGCCTACAATGAGCAGTTCTTC
TRBD2	TRBV9	16	TRBJ2-3	-	CASSVVAGVKADTQYF	TGTGCCAGCAGCGTAGTAGCGGGAGTTAAGGCAGATACGCAGTATTTT
-	TRBV7-3	13	TRBJ1-1	-	CASSQDTNTEAFF	TGTGCCAGCAGTCAGGACACGAACACTGAAGCTTTCTTT
-	TRBV2	15	TRBJ1-1	-	CASSEDRVRNTEAFF	TGTGCCAGCAGTGAAGACAGGGTCCGGAACACTGAAGCTTTCTTT
TRBD1	TRBV28	17	TRBJ1-6	-	CASSLETRGLKARPLHF	TGTGCCAGCAGTCTAGAAACCAGGGGGTTAAAAGCGAGGCCCCTCCACTTT
TRBD2	TRBV9	17	TRBJ2-1	-	CASSAPTSGSDYNEQFF	TGTGCCAGCAGCGCTCCTACTAGCGGGAGTGACTACAATGAGCAGTTCTTC
-	TRBV4-2	17	TRBJ2-7	-	CASSQDFRRADSYEQYF	TGTGCCAGCAGCCAAGATTTCAGGAGGGCGGACTCCTACGAGCAGTACTTC